The 26 T cell receptor beta chains listed next were all sequenced from one sample in a study of blood T cell repertoires in COVID-19. The table came from immunoSEQ multiplex PCR; TCRdb's copy has only in-frame clones and leaves some out. The table includes 180,000 or so clones, roughly 85% detected once. The sample comprised PBMCs or T cells enriched from blood (not recorded which). The receptors stem from a man between 40 and 49 years old who had recovered from COVID-19.

This clone was observed a single time. The chain uses TRBV25-1 and TRBJ1-1; 7 bases line up with TRBD1. The CDR3 is 13 amino acids. CDR1 and CDR2 (germline): MGHDK, SYGVNS. Trimming removed 8 bases from V and 6 bases from J; junction bases left unmatched: 9. DNA of the CDR3: TGTGCCAGCGGCCTAGGGACAGTAGCTGAAGCTTTCTTT. Amino acids: CASGLGTVAEAFF.

The gene calls are TRBV19 and TRBJ2-2; 9 bases fit TRBD2. From germline, CDR1 is LNHDA and CDR2 SQIVND (reference sequence). J gave up 5 bases and V 7 bases, and 14 bases lay outside the gene matches. CDR3 size: 17 residues. DNA for the CDR3: TGTGCCAGTACCCGGGGCGTAGCGGGGGTGCGGACCGGGGAGCTGTTTTTT. This sequence encodes CASTRGVAGVRTGELFF.

The chain recombines TRBV9 with TRBJ2-1, with TRBD1 as a possible D gene (5 bases). Trimming left V 0 bases short and J 8 bases short, with 12 bases between. Germline V lookup: CDR1 SGDLS, CDR2 YYNGEE. This CDR3 contains 14 residues. DNA of the CDR3: TGTGCCAGCAGCGTAGGTACAGGTAGGGATGAGCAGTTCTTC. This translates into CASSVGTGRDEQFF.

This sequence joins TRBV2 and TRBJ2-1; 7 bases map to TRBD2. CDR3 length equals 13 residues. The germline V gene encodes CDR1 SNHLY and CDR2 FYNNEI. J lost 7 bases, V lost 5 bases, and 5 bases had no gene match. Here the CDR3 DNA reads TGTGCCAGCAGTTTCACTAGCGTTAATGAGCAGTTCTTC. Residues: CASSFTSVNEQFF.

The chain recombines TRBV25-1 with TRBJ2-3, with TRBD1 matching over 7 bases. The junction had 11 bases not matched to a gene; V was cut back by 6 bases and J by 8 bases. Per the germline V gene, CDR1 is MGHDK and CDR2 is SYGVNS. The CDR3 runs 14 residues. The CDR3 reads CASSRNVQGTTQYF. DNA of the CDR3: TGTGCCAGCAGCCGAAACGTACAGGGGACTACGCAGTATTTT. The full variable domain, completed using reference TRBV25-1 and TRBJ2-3, is EADIYQTPRYLVIGTGKKITLECSQTMGHDKMYWYQQDPGMELHLIHYSYGVNSTEKGDLSSESTVSRIRTEHFPLTLESARPSHTSQYLCASSRNVQGTTQYFGPGTRLTVL.

This sequence joins TRBV11-1 and TRBJ2-1, with D possibly being TRBD1 (5 bases). CDR3 length equals 14 residues. V lost 4 bases and J lost 8, with 15 bases in between. Per germline, CDR1 SGHAT and CDR2 FQDESV (reference sequence). The CDR3 here is CASSSRSLRDEQFF. CDR3 DNA sequence: TGTGCCAGCAGCTCGAGATCGCTCAGGGATGAGCAGTTCTTC.

The chain has TRBV11-2 and TRBJ1-4; the D gene is possibly TRBD1 (6 bases). The germline V and J ends were trimmed by 5 bases and 4 bases, with 17 bases remaining between them. CDR1 SGHAT and CDR2 FQNNGV come from the germline V gene. The CDR3 sequence is 16 residues long. The DNA of the CDR3 is TGTGCCAGCAGCGCGTCCGCACAGGGAGTTAATGAAAAACTGTTTTTT. It is translated as CASSASAQGVNEKLFF.

The V gene is TRBV28, the J gene TRBJ1-6; D uncertain. Looked up from germline, CDR1 is MDHEN and CDR2 is SYDVKM. CDR3 size: 16 residues. V dropped 3 bases and J dropped 0 bases, with 9 bases sitting between them. The CDR3 sequence is CASSLYLSSYNSPLHF. CDR3 coding DNA: TGTGCCAGCAGTTTGTACCTGAGCTCCTATAATTCACCCCTCCACTTT. Full variable domain (missing parts from reference TRBV28 and TRBJ1-6): DVKVTQSSRYLVKRTGEKVFLECVQDMDHENMFWYRQDPGLGLRLIYFSYDVKMKEKGDIPEGYSVSREKKERFSLILESASTNQTSMYLCASSLYLSSYNSPLHFGNGTRLTVT.

The V and J genes are TRBV24-1 and TRBJ1-3; D not certain. Germline loops: CDR1 KGHDR, CDR2 SFDVKD. This CDR3 spans 15 amino acids. Trimming took 4 bases from V and 0 from J, leaving 9 bases between them. DNA of the CDR3: TGTGCCACCAGTGACCCGAGAAGCTCTGGAAACACCATATATTTT. Encoded protein: CATSDPRSSGNTIYF.

The chain couples TRBV9 to TRBJ2-5, with 7 bases identical to TRBD1. The CDR3 is 14 residues long. J was trimmed by 5 bases and V by 4 bases; bases with no gene match: 8. Germline V gene lookup returns CDR1 SGDLS and CDR2 YYNGEE. CDR3 amino acids: CASSPSQGWETQYF. CDR3 bases: TGTGCCAGCAGCCCTTCACAGGGGTGGGAGACCCAGTACTTC. The complete variable domain, with remaining parts taken from reference TRBV9 and TRBJ2-5, reads DSGVTQTPKHLITATGQRVTLRCSPRSGDLSVYWYQQSLDQGLQFLIQYYNGEERAKGNILERFSAQQFPDLHSELNLSSLELGDSALYFCASSPSQGWETQYFGPGTRLLVL.

This rearrangement joins TRBV19 to TRBJ1-1; TRBD1 matches at 7 bases. Per germline, CDR1 LNHDA and CDR2 SQIVND (reference sequence). This CDR3 has 12 amino acids. J gave up 11 bases and V 3 bases, and 6 bases lay outside the gene matches. In DNA, the CDR3 is TGTGCCAGTAGTATGGAGACAGGGAACGCTTTCTTT. Amino acids: CASSMETGNAFF.

V is TRBV12-5 and J is TRBJ1-2; D gene uncertain. V lost 4 bases, J lost 10 bases, and 13 bases lay in between. This CDR3 region has 12 residues. In germline, CDR1 is LGHNT, CDR2 FRNRAP. DNA of the CDR3: TGTGCTAGTGGTTCCCCTATTAGCCACTACACCTTC. This encodes CASGSPISHYTF.

The chain combines TRBV2 with TRBJ1-5; tentative D call: TRBD1 (5 bases). This CDR3 is built from 13 residues. Per the germline V gene, CDR1 is SNHLY and CDR2 is FYNNEI. Deletions cut 5 bases from V and 9 bases from J, with 14 bases between. CDR3 sequence: CASSTQAEGPQHF. CDR3 bases: TGTGCCAGCAGTACACAGGCCGAAGGGCCCCAGCATTTT.

The chain has TRBV9 and TRBJ2-7; TRBD2 agrees at 7 bases. The CDR3 sequence is 16 residues long. V was pared by 4 bases and J by 5 bases, with 15 bases of the junction left unmatched. CDR1 and CDR2 from the germline V gene are SGDLS and YYNGEE. The CDR3 sequence: CASSPHGSGGGNEQYF. The CDR3 nucleotides read TGTGCCAGCAGCCCCCACGGGTCGGGAGGCGGAAACGAGCAGTACTTC.

This clone showed up just once. This chain connects TRBV5-1 to TRBJ1-1; D is ambiguous. There are 15 residues in the CDR3. V was shortened by 0 bases and J by 0 bases, with 9 bases between the two germline ends. From germline, CDR1 is SGHRS and CDR2 YFSETQ. The CDR3 bases are TGCGCCAGCAGCTTGGTTGGGAGGGTGAACACTGAAGCTTTCTTT. It translates to CASSLVGRVNTEAFF. The full variable domain, its missing parts supplied by reference TRBV5-1 and TRBJ1-1, is KAGVTQTPRYLIKTRGQQVTLSCSPISGHRSVSWYQQTPGQGLQFLFEYFSETQRNKGNFPGRFSGRQFSNSRSEMNVSTLELGDSALYLCASSLVGRVNTEAFFGQGTRLTVV.

This clone came up once. V usage is TRBV27 and J usage is TRBJ1-1; 7 nucleotides match TRBD1. The germline CDR1 and CDR2 sequences are MNHEY and SMNVEV (reference sequence). Unmatched junction bases numbered 9, after V lost 4 bases and J lost 1 base. This CDR3 has 16 residues. CDR3 DNA: TGTGCCAGCAGTTCACGACAGGGAGGTGGGAACACTGAAGCTTTCTTT. Protein sequence: CASSSRQGGGNTEAFF.

The gene calls are TRBV2 and TRBJ1-5, with TRBD1 identical over 9 bases. V lost 4 bases to trimming and J lost 8 bases; unmatched junction nucleotides: 3. Germline assignment: CDR1 SNHLY and CDR2 FYNNEI. The CDR3 has 13 residues. The CDR3 DNA reads TGTGCCAGCAGTGGGACAGGGGATAAGCCCCAGCATTTT. The encoded protein is CASSGTGDKPQHF.

This clone was observed a single time. The chain couples TRBV6-5 to TRBJ2-4; possible D gene TRBD2, 5 bases. This CDR3 spans 13 amino acids. Germline loops: CDR1 MNHEY, CDR2 SVGAGI. V was shortened by 2 bases and J by 11 bases, with 13 bases between the two germline ends. As DNA, the CDR3 is TGTGCCAGCAGTTACCTCGACCGGGGATTTCAGTACTTC. This translates into CASSYLDRGFQYF.

V is TRBV6-5 and J is TRBJ2-7; 14 nucleotides line up with TRBD2. J gave up 3 bases and V 2 bases, and 0 bases lay outside the gene matches. Germline assignment: CDR1 MNHEY and CDR2 SVGAGI. CDR3 size: 15 residues. The CDR3, as DNA: TGTGCCAGCAGTTACGGGACTAGCGGGAGCTACGAGCAGTACTTC. As protein: CASSYGTSGSYEQYF.

This clone was observed once. This chain's CDR3 is CASSPNRVEYGYTF. The CDR3 DNA reads as TGCGCCAGCAGCCCTAACAGGGTTGAGTATGGCTACACCTTC. This chain joins TRBV5-1 and TRBJ1-2, with D possibly matching TRBD1 (6 bases). Trimming left V 4 bases short and J 5 bases short, with 15 bases between. The CDR3 covers 14 residues. Germline loops: CDR1 SGHRS, CDR2 YFSETQ.

This chain links TRBV5-1 with TRBJ2-3; a weak D match, TRBD1 (6 bases). V gave up 0 bases and J gave up 2 bases, with 7 bases separating them. The CDR3 runs 14 residues. CDR1 is SGHRS, CDR2 YFSETQ, per germline. The DNA of the CDR3 is TGCGCCAGCAGCTTGGGGGACAACACAGATACGCAGTATTTT. Translating gives CASSLGDNTDTQYF.

The rearrangement uses TRBV15 and TRBJ1-4; possible D gene TRBD1, 5 bases. Germline CDR1 reads LNHNV; CDR2 reads YYDKDF (reference sequence). V lost 0 bases to trimming and J lost 4 bases, with 9 bases between them. The CDR3 spans 15 residues. CDR3 bases: TGTGCCACCAGCAGAGATCTGACAGTTAATGAAAAACTGTTTTTT. Amino acid sequence: CATSRDLTVNEKLFF.

This clone was detected once. The chain uses TRBV2 and TRBJ1-1; D remains ambiguous. Germline assignment: CDR1 SNHLY and CDR2 FYNNEI. The ends were cut back, 7 bases at V and 0 bases at J, with 6 bases in the middle. CDR3 length equals 12 residues. The CDR3 protein is CASILMNTEAFF. Written as DNA, the CDR3 is TGTGCCAGCATTCTTATGAACACTGAAGCTTTCTTT.

The chain joins TRBV11-2 to TRBJ1-2, with 7 bases identical to TRBD1. V dropped 5 bases and J dropped 4; count of bases not matched to a gene: 4. CDR3 length: 13 amino acids. Germline V lookup: CDR1 SGHAT, CDR2 FQNNGV. The CDR3 loop reads CASSRDSPYGYTF. In nucleotides, the CDR3 is TGTGCCAGCAGCCGGGACAGCCCCTATGGCTACACCTTC.

The chain recombines TRBV5-1 with TRBJ2-7, with TRBD1 as a possible D gene (5 bases). The V gene's germline CDR1 is SGHRS and CDR2 YFSETQ. V gave up 2 bases and J gave up 0 bases, with 9 bases separating them. CDR3 length equals 14 residues. The chain's CDR3 is CASSLTTDSYEQYF. CDR3 DNA sequence: TGCGCCAGCAGCTTAACGACAGACTCCTACGAGCAGTACTTC. The full variable domain, rest sourced from reference TRBV5-1 and TRBJ2-7, is KAGVTQTPRYLIKTRGQQVTLSCSPISGHRSVSWYQQTPGQGLQFLFEYFSETQRNKGNFPGRFSGRQFSNSRSEMNVSTLELGDSALYLCASSLTTDSYEQYFGPGTRLTVT.

V and J are TRBV27 and TRBJ2-2; D unresolved. Germline V lookup: CDR1 MNHEY, CDR2 SMNVEV (reference sequence). Trimming removed 3 bases at V and 1 base at J, with 9 bases between. CDR3 length: 15 residues. CDR3 in amino acids: CASSFWQVNTGELFF. The CDR3, as DNA: TGTGCCAGCAGTTTCTGGCAGGTGAACACCGGGGAGCTGTTTTTT.